Listed below are T cell receptor beta chains from one sample, sequenced in a study of regulatory T cells in long-lasting Graves disease. TCRdb independently ran MiXCR on the multiplex PCR reads; one entry per CDR3 protein. The sample consists of approximately 300,000 distinct CDR3 sequences, under 20% of them appearing once. The input for sequencing was peripheral blood mononuclear cells (PBMCs), taken at new diagnosis, from a patient treated with antithyroid drugs. The receptors here all came from a female donor with Graves disease. The CDR3 runs from the conserved cysteine through the conserved F or W. Each record gives: J gene, clone size, D gene, V gene, CDR3 DNA, CDR3 protein. The D gene is left open where the match is weak. Only part of the rows carry a size: once, few, many, or a class if the clone is expanded.

>TRBJ2-2|many|NA|TRBV12-5
TGTGCTAGTGGTCTGAGAGAGGGGGAGCTGTTTTTT
CASGLREGELFF
>TRBJ2-5|few|TRBD2|TRBV19
TGTGCCAGCCGACTAGCGGGTCAAGAGACCCAGTACTTC
CASRLAGQETQYF
>TRBJ1-3|NA|NA|TRBV2
TGTGCCAGGACGGAGTCTTACCGCAGGGGATCCCCCGTCTCTGGAAACACCATATATTTT
CARTESYRRGSPVSGNTIYF
>TRBJ1-5|many|NA|TRBV12-3/TRBV12-4
TGTGCCAGCAGTCGGGGGGGGATTCGGGCTCGGGCCCAGCATTTT
CASSRGGIRARAQHF
>TRBJ1-5|once|NA|TRBV28
TGTGCCAGCAGTTTAATATCACCGCTTAGCAATCAGCCCCAGCATTTT
CASSLISPLSNQPQHF
>TRBJ2-7|NA|TRBD2|TRBV10-2
TGCGCCAGCAGTGATCCGACTAGCGGGAGGAACGAGCAGTACTTC
CASSDPTSGRNEQYF
>TRBJ2-2|many|TRBD1|TRBV2
TGTGCCAGCAGAGAGGACAGGGGCAACACCGGGGAGCTGTTTTTT
CASREDRGNTGELFF
>TRBJ2-1|once|NA|TRBV24-1
TGTGCCACCAGTGCCGGACGCCTCTCGGAGCAGTTCTTC
CATSAGRLSEQFF
>TRBJ2-5|many|NA|TRBV3-1
TGTGCCAGCAGCCAAGTATCGGGGGACGAAGGCTGGGAGACCCAGTACTTC
CASSQVSGDEGWETQYF
>TRBJ2-7|many|TRBD2|TRBV6-2/TRBV6-3
TGTGCCAGCTTAAGCCCGGGACTAGCCTACGAGCAGTACTTC
CASLSPGLAYEQYF
>TRBJ2-7|few|TRBD2|TRBV5-4
TGTGCCAGCAGCGGCCAGACACTAGCGGGGTCCTCCTACGAGCAGTACTTC
CASSGQTLAGSSYEQYF
>TRBJ2-3|many|NA|TRBV5-1
TGCGCCAGCAGCCCTATGTCGGGAGTGGATACGCAGTATTTT
CASSPMSGVDTQYF
>TRBJ2-5|many|TRBD2|TRBV7-8
TGTGCCAGCAGCTTAGTAGATCGGACTAGCGGCCAAGAGACCCAGTACTTC
CASSLVDRTSGQETQYF
>TRBJ2-2|NA|TRBD2|TRBV20-1
TGCAGTGCTAGCCCTAGCGGGAAGAGCGGGGAGCTGTTTTTT
CSASPSGKSGELFF
>TRBJ2-1|many|NA|TRBV11-2
TGTGCCAGCAGCCTAGACTACAGCTCCTACAATGAGCAGTTCTTC
CASSLDYSSYNEQFF
>TRBJ2-7|many|TRBD1|TRBV11-3
TGTGCCAGCAGCTTAGCAACAGGGGCGATTTCCTACGAGCAGTACTTC
CASSLATGAISYEQYF
>TRBJ2-4|many|NA|TRBV2
TGTGCCAGCAAGATAGCCAAAAACATTCAGTACTTC
CASKIAKNIQYF
>TRBJ2-7|many|NA|TRBV28
TGTGCCAGCAGTTTGATACAGCCGCCCGAGCAGTACTTC
CASSLIQPPEQYF
>TRBJ1-6|NA|TRBD1|TRBV12-3/TRBV12-4
TGTGCCAGCAGCGGACAGGGGGCAAATCAATCACCCCTCCACTTT
CASSGQGANQSPLHF
>TRBJ2-5|NA|TRBD1|TRBV14
TGTGCCAGCAGCCAAGAAGGTCGGGGACAGGGTCAAGAGACCCAGTACTTC
CASSQEGRGQGQETQYF
>TRBJ2-6|many|TRBD1|TRBV2
TGTGCCAGCAGTTCCTACAGGGGGCAGGGCTCTGGGGCCAACGTCCTGACTTTC
CASSSYRGQGSGANVLTF
>TRBJ1-4|many|NA|TRBV11-2
TGTGCCAGCAGCAACACCCCAACTAATGAAAAACTGTTTTTT
CASSNTPTNEKLFF
>TRBJ2-1|many|TRBD2|TRBV11-3
TGTGCCAGCAGCTTAGAAGCTAGCGGCTACAATGAGCAGTTCTTC
CASSLEASGYNEQFF
>TRBJ1-5|many|TRBD1|TRBV12-3/TRBV12-4
TGTGCCAGCAGTTTGGGCAGGGGGCGAGTGGGCAATCAGCCCCAGCATTTT
CASSLGRGRVGNQPQHF
>TRBJ2-1|NA|TRBD2|TRBV6-1
TGTGCCAGCACGAGGCTAGCGGGAGATGATGAGCAGTTCTTC
CASTRLAGDDEQFF
>TRBJ2-3|many|NA|TRBV12-3/TRBV12-4
TGTGCCAGCAGTCTCAGACTAGGGGATACGCAGTATTTT
CASSLRLGDTQYF
>TRBJ2-5|many|NA|TRBV2
TGTGCCAGCAGCGCTTTATTACAGGGAGTGGAGACCCAGTACTTC
CASSALLQGVETQYF
>TRBJ1-3|NA|TRBD1|TRBV10-3
TGTGCCATCAGTCGGCAGACAGGGGGGGACTCTGGAAACACCATATATTTT
CAISRQTGGDSGNTIYF
>TRBJ2-1|few|TRBD1|TRBV20-1
TGCAGTGCTAGAGATTGGGACAGCCCCTCCTACAATGAGCAGTTCTTC
CSARDWDSPSYNEQFF
>TRBJ2-2|many|TRBD2|TRBV19
TGTGCCAGCAGACATGGACTAGCAGGATCGAACACCGGGGAGCTGTTTTTT
CASRHGLAGSNTGELFF
>TRBJ2-7|many|TRBD1|TRBV7-3
TGTGCCAGCAGCCCCCGGACAGGGGCTCACTACGAGCAGTACTTC
CASSPRTGAHYEQYF
>TRBJ2-5|many|NA|TRBV6-5
TGTGCCAGCAGTTCATACAGGGTTCAAGAGACCCAGTACTTC
CASSSYRVQETQYF
>TRBJ2-1|many|TRBD2|TRBV2
TGTGCCAGCAGGGCCGGGACTATAAGTGAGCAGTTCTTC
CASRAGTISEQFF
>TRBJ2-3|many|TRBD2|TRBV6-2/TRBV6-3
TGTGCCAGCAGGACTAGCGGGAGAGGAAATACGCAGTATTTT
CASRTSGRGNTQYF
>TRBJ2-3|many|TRBD2|TRBV24-1
TGTGCCACCAGTGAAACAGAAACTAGCGGGAGGGCGGCAGATACGCAGTATTTT
CATSETETSGRAADTQYF
>TRBJ2-1|many|NA|TRBV2
TGTGCCAGCACGCCCAGGCAGCCGGCCTCCTACAATGAGCAGTTCTTC
CASTPRQPASYNEQFF
>TRBJ2-7|many|NA|TRBV12-3/TRBV12-4
TGTGCCAGCAGCGAGCAGCCCGCTTCCTACGAGCAGTACTTC
CASSEQPASYEQYF
>TRBJ2-1|few|TRBD2|TRBV2
TGTGCCAGCAGTGGAGGAAGCGGACTAGCGGGGCCTCGTGGGTACAATGAGCAGTTCTTC
CASSGGSGLAGPRGYNEQFF
>TRBJ2-3|NA|TRBD2|TRBV28
TGTGCCAGCAGATGGACTAGCGGGAGGACAGATACGCAGTATTTT
CASRWTSGRTDTQYF
>TRBJ2-2|many|TRBD2|TRBV20-1
TGCAGTGCACTTAGAGCGGGAGTGAACACCGGGGAGCTGTTTTTT
CSALRAGVNTGELFF
>TRBJ2-1|many|NA|TRBV29-1
TGCAGCGTCCCCGGGGGGCCCCCTGGTGAGCAGTTCTTC
CSVPGGPPGEQFF
>TRBJ2-3|many|NA|TRBV24-1
TGTGCCACCAGTGTCACAGGGATGGACGCTAGGGATACGCAGTATTTT
CATSVTGMDARDTQYF
>TRBJ2-7|NA|NA|TRBV10-3
TGTGCCATCAGACCCACGGGTACCTACGAGCAGTACTTC
CAIRPTGTYEQYF
>TRBJ2-3|few|TRBD2|TRBV5-6
TGTGCCAGCAGCTTGGGCGGCGGGAGGTCCCAGACAGATACGCAGTATTTT
CASSLGGGRSQTDTQYF
>TRBJ1-2|NA|NA|TRBV10-3
TGTGCCATAAGACCGGGAACGGGGAATGGCTACACCTTC
CAIRPGTGNGYTF
>TRBJ2-7|many|NA|TRBV6-5
TGTGCCAGCAGTTTCATAACGACTAGGGACGAGCAGTACTTC
CASSFITTRDEQYF
>TRBJ2-2|NA|NA|TRBV7-9
TGTGCCAGCAGGGGGGGGCAGAACGCGAACACCGGGGAGCTGTTTTTT
CASRGGQNANTGELFF
>TRBJ1-4|many|NA|TRBV5-5
TGTGCCAGCAGCTTGTTTTATGAGGACAGTAATGAAAAACTGTTTTTT
CASSLFYEDSNEKLFF
>TRBJ2-1|many|NA|TRBV30
TGTGCCTGGAGCGATAACTCGAGACTCTACAATGAGCAGTTCTTC
CAWSDNSRLYNEQFF
>TRBJ2-5|many|NA|TRBV27
TGTGCCAGCAGCCACCTCGCACGGGGTGGGAGCCAAGAGACCCAGTACTTC
CASSHLARGGSQETQYF
>TRBJ2-3|many|NA|TRBV7-6
TGTGCCAGCAGCGTGGGGGGCTCAGATACGCAGTATTTT
CASSVGGSDTQYF
>TRBJ2-5|NA|NA|TRBV28
TGTGCCAGCAGTTCCCCACCCGGGACCCGTGTAGAGACCCAGTACTTC
CASSSPPGTRVETQYF
>TRBJ2-3|few|NA|TRBV3-1
TGTGCCAGCAGCCAAGATGAGGGTACGCAGTATTTT
CASSQDEGTQYF
>TRBJ2-7|many|NA|TRBV28
TGTGCCAGCAGTTTATGGGGGACAACCTACGAGCAGTACTTC
CASSLWGTTYEQYF
>TRBJ2-3|NA|TRBD2|TRBV19
TGTGCCGGTAGTCCTCGGACTAGCGGGAGCGGCACAGATACGCAGTATTTT
CAGSPRTSGSGTDTQYF